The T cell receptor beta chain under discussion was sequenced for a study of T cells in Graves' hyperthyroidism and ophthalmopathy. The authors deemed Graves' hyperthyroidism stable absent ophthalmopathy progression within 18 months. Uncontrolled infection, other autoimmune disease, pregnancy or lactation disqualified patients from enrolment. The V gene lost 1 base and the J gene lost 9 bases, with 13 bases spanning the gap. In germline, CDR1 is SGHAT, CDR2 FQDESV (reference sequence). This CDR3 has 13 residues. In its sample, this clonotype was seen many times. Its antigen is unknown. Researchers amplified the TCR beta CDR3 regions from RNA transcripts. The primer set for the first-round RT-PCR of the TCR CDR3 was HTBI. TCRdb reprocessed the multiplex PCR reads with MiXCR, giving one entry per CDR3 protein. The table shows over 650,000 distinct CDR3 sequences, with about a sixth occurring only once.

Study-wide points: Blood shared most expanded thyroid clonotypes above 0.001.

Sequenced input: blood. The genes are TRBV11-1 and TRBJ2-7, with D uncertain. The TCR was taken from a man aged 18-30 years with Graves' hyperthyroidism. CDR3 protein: CASSLEQFTMQYF. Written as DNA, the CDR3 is TGTGCCAGCAGCTTAGAACAGTTTACGATGCAGTACTTC.